The subject of this entry is one T cell receptor (beta chain). The sample belongs to a study of blood T cell repertoires in COVID-19. Whole-study context: COVID-19 samples from acute and convalescent phases originated in the United States, Italy and Spain. Sources were T cells, B-cell-depleted T cells, or PBMCs; the material itself was cDNA or gDNA.

With V trimmed by 4 bases and J by 1 base, 8 bases remained unmatched. CDR1 and CDR2 from the germline V gene are MNHEY and SVGAGI. The CDR3 contains 16 residues. Original analysis: Amplified reference gene primers provided the basis for estimating nucleated cell counts. Sequencing was performed with immunoSEQ multiplex PCR; in TCRdb, only in-frame clones are kept and a portion is missing. V and J calls plus clone size are reproduced from that table; the DNA served to infer D and trimming. Among approximately 100,000 clones listed, about 85% were seen once. The clonotype comes from a man aged 65 to 85 with acute or convalescent COVID-19. Sequenced: peripheral blood. The rearrangement joins TRBV6-5 to TRBJ1-2; 8 bases are shared with TRBD1. The CDR3 here is CASSSGQALLNYGYTF. Here the CDR3 DNA reads TGTGCCAGCAGTTCGGGACAGGCACTACTTAACTATGGCTACACCTTC.